The 16 T cell receptor beta chains in this list originate from one sample, sequenced in a study of CD4 T cells in relation to SARS-CoV-2 and coronaviruses. The antigens these receptors bind are not known. Using immunoSEQ multiplex PCR, the repertoire was profiled, and TCRdb retains in-frame clones only, with some absent. The table has about 36,000 clones, over 65% seen once. The source material was memory CD4+ T cells from PBMCs, cultured in vitro. The receptors shown here come from an adult with COVID-19.

The rearrangement links TRBV7-2 to TRBJ1-2; D uncertain. CDR1 and CDR2 (germline): SGHTA, FQGNSA. This CDR3 is 14 amino acids long. The ends were cut back, 1 base at V and 4 bases at J, with 10 bases in the middle. CDR3 sequence reads: CASSLVWGGYGYTF. CDR3 bases: TGTGCCAGCAGCTTAGTATGGGGTGGCTATGGCTACACCTTC.

The V and J genes are TRBV7-9 and TRBJ1-6; tentative D call: TRBD1 (5 bases). Germline V gene data show CDR1 as SEHNR and CDR2 as FQNEAQ (reference sequence). Trimming left V 2 bases short and J 10 bases short, with 12 bases between. This CDR3 has 14 amino acids. The CDR3 DNA sequence: TGTGCCAGCAGCTTAAGTGGGAGGGACTCACCCCTCCACTTT. It translates to CASSLSGRDSPLHF.

The chain couples TRBV19 to TRBJ1-5; weak D call: TRBD1 (6 bases). Germline CDR1 and CDR2: LNHDA and SQIVND (reference sequence). This CDR3 region has 16 residues. V was clipped by 6 bases and J by 3 bases, with 18 bases between them. DNA of the CDR3: TGTGCCAGTAGGGTCCCGGGGAGGGGGGACAATCAGCCCCAGCATTTT. The encoded protein is CASRVPGRGDNQPQHF.

This chain connects TRBV19 to TRBJ1-3, with D unclear. This CDR3 region has 17 residues. The V and J ends lost 4 bases and 0 bases respectively, with 16 bases between them. Germline CDR1 reads LNHDA; CDR2 reads SQIVND (reference sequence). This chain's CDR3 is CASSKGGDTISGNTIYF. The CDR3 DNA follows: TGTGCCAGTAGTAAAGGTGGCGACACCATCTCTGGAAACACCATATATTTT.

The CDR3 here is CASSQGTAGVGNTGELFF. The CDR3 DNA reads TGTGCCAGCAGCCAAGGAACAGCGGGAGTAGGGAACACCGGGGAGCTGTTTTTT. V is TRBV3-1 (or the pseudogene TRBV3-2) and J is TRBJ2-2; the match to TRBD2 covers 8 bases. CDR3 size: 18 residues. Germline CDR1 LGHDT, CDR2 YNNKEL (reference sequence). The V segment lost 1 base and the J segment 1 base; nucleotides outside the gene matches: 8.

The chain links TRBV7-2 to TRBJ1-5; D not resolved. In germline, CDR1 is SGHTA, CDR2 FQGNSA. Trimming shortened V by 4 bases and J by 4 bases, and 8 bases separated the two germline ends. This CDR3 spans 13 amino acids. The CDR3 sequence: CASSSDQNQPQHF. CDR3 DNA sequence: TGTGCCAGCAGCTCCGATCAAAATCAGCCCCAGCATTTT. The full variable domain, rest sourced from reference TRBV7-2 and TRBJ1-5, is GAGVSQSPSNKVTEKGKDVELRCDPISGHTALYWYRQSLGQGLEFLIYFQGNSAPDKSGLPSDRFSAERTGGSVSTLTIQRTQQEDSAVYLCASSSDQNQPQHFGDGTRLSIL.

The rearrangement links TRBV7-2 to TRBJ2-7, with 8 bases aligning to TRBD2. The trim removed 1 base at V and 1 base at J, leaving 6 bases unmatched. In germline, CDR1 is SGHTA, CDR2 FQGNSA. The CDR3 contains 16 residues. The CDR3 nucleotides read TGTGCCAGCAGCTTAGTCAGCGGGAGTATGTCCTACGAGCAGTACTTC. It codes for CASSLVSGSMSYEQYF.

This chain joins TRBV6-5 and TRBJ2-1; TRBD1 aligns across 10 bases. CDR1 is MNHEY, CDR2 SVGAGI, per germline. Trimming removed 7 bases from V and 2 bases from J; junction bases left unmatched: 5. The CDR3 extends over 15 amino acids. This CDR3 reads CASTKGQGAYNEQFF. In nucleotides, the CDR3 is TGTGCCAGCACTAAAGGACAGGGGGCCTACAATGAGCAGTTCTTC.

The chain joins TRBV9 to TRBJ2-7; D is perhaps TRBD1 or TRBD2 (7 bases each). V was shortened by 2 bases and J by 2 bases, with 26 bases between the two germline ends. Germline loops: CDR1 SGDLS, CDR2 YYNGEE. The CDR3 length is 19 residues. The CDR3 bases are TGTGCCAGCAGCGTCGGGATGGGGGGGGGAAGCGGGACAGCCTACGAGCAGTACTTC. Translation: CASSVGMGGGSGTAYEQYF.

The chain employs TRBV6-6 and TRBJ2-3, with D unclear. The CDR3 contains 13 residues. V lost 3 bases, J lost 8 bases, and 12 bases lay in between. The germline gives CDR1 MNHNY, CDR2 SVGAGI (reference sequence). In DNA form, the CDR3 reads TGTGCCAGCAGTTATCCTCCCGCCGCTACGCAGTATTTT. Encoded protein: CASSYPPAATQYF.

This sequence joins TRBV2 and TRBJ1-5; D remains unclear. The CDR3 sequence is 12 residues long. The germline V gene has CDR1 SNHLY and CDR2 FYNNEI. The V end lost 6 bases, the J end lost 2 bases, and 5 bases lay between the germline ends. The CDR3 coding sequence is TGTGCCAGCAGGGCTGGCAATCAGCCCCAGCATTTT. This sequence encodes CASRAGNQPQHF.

The chain uses TRBV20-1 and TRBJ2-5; possible D gene TRBD2, 6 bases. This CDR3 is built from 13 residues. V was shortened by 3 bases and J by 5 bases, with 13 bases between the two germline ends. CDR1 and CDR2 (germline): DFQATT, SNEGSKA (reference sequence). The CDR3 here is CSASFGGGETQYF. For the CDR3, the DNA is TGCAGTGCTAGTTTCGGGGGTGGGGAGACCCAGTACTTC.

This chain links TRBV7-9 with TRBJ1-2, with D possibly TRBD1 on 6 matching bases. The germline V gene has CDR1 SEHNR and CDR2 FQNEAQ (reference sequence). Trimming left V 1 base short and J 2 bases short, with 17 bases between. The CDR3 runs to 17 residues. The CDR3 nucleotides are TGTGCCAGCAGCTTAGTTCGAACAGGGTCACTCAACTATGGCTACACCTTC. This translates into CASSLVRTGSLNYGYTF.

This clone was seen more than once but under ten times. The CDR3 loop is CASSFLRTVVDEQYF. CDR3 DNA: TGTGCCAGCAGTTTCCTCCGGACAGTCGTGGACGAGCAGTACTTC. The rearrangement uses TRBV28 and TRBJ2-7, with a weak D call TRBD1 (6 bases). This CDR3 is 15 amino acids long. The V and J ends lost 3 bases and 5 bases respectively, with 17 bases between them. Germline V gene lookup returns CDR1 MDHEN and CDR2 SYDVKM.

This chain joins TRBV11-1 and TRBJ1-1, with D perhaps TRBD1 (5 bases). V shed 3 bases and J shed 4 bases, with 9 bases lying between them. The germline gives CDR1 SGHAT, CDR2 FQDESV (reference sequence). CDR3 length: 13 amino acids. In DNA, the CDR3 is TGTGCCAGCAGCTTCTTAAGGGGCACTGAAGCTTTCTTT. This sequence encodes CASSFLRGTEAFF.

The chain links TRBV7-8 to TRBJ2-3; no firm D call. The CDR3 sequence is 13 residues long. The V end was cut by 6 bases, the J end by 6 bases, with 13 bases between. CDR1 is SGHVS and CDR2 is FQNEAQ in the germline V gene. The CDR3 region is CASRFSPQDTQYF. CDR3 DNA sequence: TGTGCCAGCAGATTCTCCCCTCAGGATACGCAGTATTTT. Drawing the rest from reference TRBV7-8 and TRBJ2-3, the complete variable domain is GAGVSQSPRYKVAKRGQDVALRCDPISGHVSLFWYQQALGQGPEFLTYFQNEAQLDKSGLPSDRFFAERPEGSVSTLKIQRTQQEDSAVYLCASRFSPQDTQYFGPGTRLTVL.